The 11 T cell receptor beta chains in this list originate from one sample, sequenced in a study of T cell responses to AZD1222 COVID-19 vaccine (dated by TCRdb to about 2021). Receptors were amplified or captured by the immunoSEQ multiplex PCR assay. In its TCRdb copy, this immuneACCESS table keeps in-frame sequences only and misses some clones. Where compared with another copy, unresolved V genes explain less than half of these, and the others have no known cause. The table for this sample lists 140,000 to 150,000 clones; roughly 88% of them were counted only once. The leading ten clones occupy under 9.5% of the sample. Interpreted using the paper, the time point label stands for: baseline before first vaccination. The sequences come from peripheral blood, collected on day 0 of AZD1222 vaccination. The receptors derive from an adult in good health.

J is TRBJ2-5 and V is TRBV7-2; perhaps TRBD1 as D (6 bases). Deletions cut 5 bases from V and 2 bases from J, with 15 bases between. The CDR3 extends over 15 amino acids. From germline, CDR1 is SGHTA and CDR2 FQGNSA. CDR3 sequence reads: CASSPPGTFQETQYF. The CDR3 DNA reads TGTGCCAGCAGCCCCCCCGGGACATTTCAAGAGACCCAGTACTTC.

The chain is built from TRBV28 and TRBJ1-4; 7 positions agree with TRBD1. This CDR3 contains 14 residues. The J segment lost 7 bases and the V segment lost 5 bases, leaving 7 bases of the junction unmatched. The germline V gene encodes CDR1 MDHEN and CDR2 SYDVKM. The CDR3 region is CASSTQGQPEKLFF. CDR3 coding DNA: TGTGCCAGCAGTACCCAGGGACAGCCTGAAAAACTGTTTTTT.

This chain uses TRBV7-2 with TRBJ1-1; TRBD1 might be the D (6 bases). Germline CDR1 is SGHTA and CDR2 is FQGNSA. The CDR3 is made up of 15 amino acids. Trimming took off 0 bases at V and 6 bases at J, with 14 bases between the two ends. The CDR3 loop reads CASSLARGVRAEAFF. DNA of the CDR3: TGTGCCAGCAGCTTAGCGAGGGGGGTTCGGGCTGAAGCTTTCTTT. Drawing the rest from reference TRBV7-2 and TRBJ1-1, the complete variable domain is GAGVSQSPSNKVTEKGKDVELRCDPISGHTALYWYRQSLGQGLEFLIYFQGNSAPDKSGLPSDRFSAERTGGSVSTLTIQRTQQEDSAVYLCASSLARGVRAEAFFGQGTRLTVV.

The rearrangement joins TRBV6-1 to TRBJ1-3; a weak D match, TRBD1 (5 bases). V lost 3 bases and J 4 bases, leaving 10 bases between the germline ends. This CDR3 spans 14 amino acids. From germline, CDR1 is MNHNS and CDR2 SASEGT. The CDR3 region has the DNA TGTGCCAGCAGTGATGGACAAAGAGGAAACACCATATATTTT. It encodes CASSDGQRGNTIYF.

The rearrangement uses TRBV19 and TRBJ1-1; a possible D gene is TRBD1 (6 bases). The germline gives CDR1 LNHDA, CDR2 SQIVND (reference sequence). V dropped 9 bases and J dropped 1 base, with 12 bases sitting between them. This CDR3 contains 13 residues. The DNA for the CDR3 is TGTGCCAGCAAGACAGGTTCGAACACTGAAGCTTTCTTT. Its protein is CASKTGSNTEAFF.

The genes are TRBV7-9 and TRBJ2-7; the D gene could be TRBD1 or TRBD2 (6 bases each). This CDR3 is built from 13 residues. CDR1 and CDR2 from the germline V gene are SEHNR and FQNEAQ (reference sequence). Trimming removed 5 bases from V and 7 bases from J, with 15 bases in between. CDR3 nucleotides: TGTGCCAGCAGCCCTGTGGGGGGCGGGGAGCAGTACTTC. Amino acid sequence: CASSPVGGGEQYF.

The chain is built from TRBV19 and TRBJ1-4; D gene unclear. Trimming left V 6 bases short and J 8 bases short, with 13 bases between. Germline values: CDR1 LNHDA, CDR2 SQIVND (reference sequence). This CDR3 comprises 13 residues. The CDR3 spells CASRLTPGEKLFF. CDR3 DNA: TGTGCCAGTAGGCTCACCCCGGGAGAAAAACTGTTTTTT.

This clone came up a few times. V and J are TRBV12-3 or TRBV12-4 and TRBJ1-1; D is ambiguous. This CDR3 is built from 13 residues. V was clipped by 3 bases and J by 1 base, with 6 bases between them. Written as DNA, the CDR3 is TGTGCCAGCAGTTTGAGACAGAACACTGAAGCTTTCTTT. Translation: CASSLRQNTEAFF.

The V call is TRBV5-4, the J call TRBJ2-5; TRBD1 aligns across 9 bases. This CDR3 comprises 17 residues. V dropped 1 base and J dropped 5; count of bases not matched to a gene: 12. CDR1 is SGHNT, CDR2 YYREEE, per germline (reference sequence). This chain's CDR3 is CASSLPPYLTGGETQYF. The CDR3 DNA follows: TGTGCCAGCAGCTTGCCTCCGTATTTGACAGGGGGGGAGACCCAGTACTTC.

This clone was counted only a few times. The chain carries TRBV28 and TRBJ2-7, with D maybe TRBD1 (6 bases). Trimming removed 7 bases from V and 4 bases from J, with 17 bases in between. In germline, CDR1 is MDHEN, CDR2 SYDVKM. The CDR3 length is 14 residues. The chain's CDR3 is CASTPPGTPYEQYF. CDR3 nucleotides: TGTGCCAGCACCCCTCCCGGGACACCATACGAGCAGTACTTC.

For the CDR3, the DNA is TGTGCCAGCAGCTTAGAAGGTGCTTCACCCCTCCACTTT. It is translated as CASSLEGASPLHF. The rearrangement links TRBV7-2 to TRBJ1-6; unclear D gene. The length of the CDR3 is 13 residues. Trimming shortened V by 1 base and J by 9 bases, and 7 bases separated the two germline ends. Germline loops: CDR1 SGHTA, CDR2 FQGNSA. Full variable domain (outside the CDR3, taken from reference TRBV7-2 and TRBJ1-6): GAGVSQSPSNKVTEKGKDVELRCDPISGHTALYWYRQSLGQGLEFLIYFQGNSAPDKSGLPSDRFSAERTGGSVSTLTIQRTQQEDSAVYLCASSLEGASPLHFGNGTRLTVT.